This TCR beta chain came from a study of blood T cell repertoires in COVID-19 (dated by TCRdb to between 2020 and 2021). Regarding the research as a whole: The collaborator samples originated in the United States, Italy and Spain and spanned the acute and convalescent phases of COVID-19. The prospective study material was composed of cDNA or gDNA derived from T cells, B-cell-depleted T cells, or PBMCs. Deeply sampled blood TCRbeta repertoires from subjects exposed to, actively infected with, or recovered from COVID-19 were included in the dataset. A freely available public database, intended as a resource for researchers studying the immune response to SARS-CoV-2, is where the repertoires were released. Samples were obtained from the ongoing ImmuneRACE study (first 160 participants) and from about 1,300 subjects provided by 6 global collaborators. Sample metadata almost always included a de-identified subject ID, COVID-19 status, age in years and sex. Where available, HLA class I and class II types were taken from metadata supplied by the sample provider and were not determined by assay-based typing. Points the paper makes about the study in general: How much clinical and demographic metadata was included differed by source and by participant, and the metadata was provided uncurated.

TCRbeta CDR3 regions were amplified from genomic DNA by means of the immunoSEQ Assay, a bias-controlled multiplex PCR. In the source study's methods: The number of nucleated cells in each sample was estimated from the amplification of reference gene primers within the assay. Sequence reads were collapsed and filtered to measure the absolute abundance of every unique TCRbeta CDR3 rearrangement. Productive Simpson clonality was computed per sample as the square root of Simpson's diversity index over productive rearrangements. TCRdb stores this immuneACCESS table with in-frame sequences only. Part of the clones is absent; in the studies checked, under half of the shortfall reflects unresolved V genes, and no reason is known for the rest. V and J calls and clone size are as listed in that table; D and trimming were resolved from the DNA. A total of 84,000 or so clones appear in this sample, about four fifths of them only once. The ten most abundant clones make up approximately 6.3% of the sample.

The germline V and J ends show losses of 7 bases and 4 bases respectively, and no gene match explains 2 bases of the junction. From the cysteine up to the phenylalanine, the CDR3 has a length of 12 residues. Only the CDR3 portion is preserved as DNA: 36 bases, with reading frame beginning at the first base. One collaborating source in Seattle enrolled patients while the patients were actively infected and followed the patients over time throughout the course of disease. Each collaborating institution followed its own protocols to collect whole blood in K2EDTA tubes. Collaborator samples were shipped for TCRbeta analysis as frozen whole blood, isolated PBMCs, or DNA extracted from either sample type. With regard to this clone: Its binding antigen is unknown. Base qualities are not recorded, but no much larger clone differs from it by a single base.

The chain is made from TRBV12-3 or TRBV12-4 and TRBJ2-3; 7 bases in the middle match TRBD1. What was sequenced was peripheral blood. The receptor was derived from a man in his 70s with COVID-19, enrolled during active disease. Here the CDR3 is given as CASKGAADTQYF. The nucleotide sequence is TGTGCCAGCAAGGGGGCAGCAGATACGCAGTATTTT.